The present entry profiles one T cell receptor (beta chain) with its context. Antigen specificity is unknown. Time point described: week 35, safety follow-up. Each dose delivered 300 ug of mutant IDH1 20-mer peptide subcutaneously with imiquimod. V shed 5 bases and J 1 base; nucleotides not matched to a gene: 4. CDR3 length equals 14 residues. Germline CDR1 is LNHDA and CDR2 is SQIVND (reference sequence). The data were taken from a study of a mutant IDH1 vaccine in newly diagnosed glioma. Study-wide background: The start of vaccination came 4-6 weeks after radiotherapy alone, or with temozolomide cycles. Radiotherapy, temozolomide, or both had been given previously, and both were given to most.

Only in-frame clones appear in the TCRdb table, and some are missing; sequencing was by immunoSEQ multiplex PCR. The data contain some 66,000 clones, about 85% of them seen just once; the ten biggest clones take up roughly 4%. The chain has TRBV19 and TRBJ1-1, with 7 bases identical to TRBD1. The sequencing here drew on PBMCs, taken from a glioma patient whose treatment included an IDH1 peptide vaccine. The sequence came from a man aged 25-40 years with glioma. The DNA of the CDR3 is TGTGCCAGTAGTCTAGGGACAGCGAACACTGAAGCTTTCTTT. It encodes CASSLGTANTEAFF. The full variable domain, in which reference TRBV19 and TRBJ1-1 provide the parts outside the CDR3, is DGGITQSPKYLFRKEGQNVTLSCEQNLNHDAMYWYRQDPGQGLRLIYYSQIVNDFQKGDIAEGYSVSREKKESFPLTVTSAQKNPTAFYLCASSLGTANTEAFFGQGTRLTVV.